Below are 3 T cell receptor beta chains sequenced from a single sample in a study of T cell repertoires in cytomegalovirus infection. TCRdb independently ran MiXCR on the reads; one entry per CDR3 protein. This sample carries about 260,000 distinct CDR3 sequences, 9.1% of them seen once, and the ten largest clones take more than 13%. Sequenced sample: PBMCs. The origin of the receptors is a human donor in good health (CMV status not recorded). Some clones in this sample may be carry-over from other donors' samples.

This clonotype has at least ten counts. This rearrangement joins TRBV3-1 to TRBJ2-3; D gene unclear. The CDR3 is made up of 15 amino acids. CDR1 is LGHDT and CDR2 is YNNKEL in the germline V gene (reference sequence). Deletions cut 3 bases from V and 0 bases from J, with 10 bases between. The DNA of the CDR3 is TGTGCCAGCAGCCAGCGGACCCCTAGCACAGATACGCAGTATTTT. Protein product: CASSQRTPSTDTQYF.

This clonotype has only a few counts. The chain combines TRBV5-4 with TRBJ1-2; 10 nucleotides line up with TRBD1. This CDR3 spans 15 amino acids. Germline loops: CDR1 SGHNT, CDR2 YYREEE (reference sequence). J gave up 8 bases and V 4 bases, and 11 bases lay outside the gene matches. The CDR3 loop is CASSPRDRGLPGYTF. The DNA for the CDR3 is TGTGCCAGCAGCCCCCGGGACAGGGGCCTTCCGGGCTACACCTTC.

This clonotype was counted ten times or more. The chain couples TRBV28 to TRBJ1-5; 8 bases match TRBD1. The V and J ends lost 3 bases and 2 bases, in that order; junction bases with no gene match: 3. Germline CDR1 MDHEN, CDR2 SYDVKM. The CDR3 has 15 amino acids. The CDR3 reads CASSFKQGGNQPQHF. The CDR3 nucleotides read TGTGCCAGCAGTTTCAAACAGGGGGGCAATCAGCCCCAGCATTTT. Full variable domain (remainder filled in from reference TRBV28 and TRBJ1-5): DVKVTQSSRYLVKRTGEKVFLECVQDMDHENMFWYRQDPGLGLRLIYFSYDVKMKEKGDIPEGYSVSREKKERFSLILESASTNQTSMYLCASSFKQGGNQPQHFGDGTRLSIL.